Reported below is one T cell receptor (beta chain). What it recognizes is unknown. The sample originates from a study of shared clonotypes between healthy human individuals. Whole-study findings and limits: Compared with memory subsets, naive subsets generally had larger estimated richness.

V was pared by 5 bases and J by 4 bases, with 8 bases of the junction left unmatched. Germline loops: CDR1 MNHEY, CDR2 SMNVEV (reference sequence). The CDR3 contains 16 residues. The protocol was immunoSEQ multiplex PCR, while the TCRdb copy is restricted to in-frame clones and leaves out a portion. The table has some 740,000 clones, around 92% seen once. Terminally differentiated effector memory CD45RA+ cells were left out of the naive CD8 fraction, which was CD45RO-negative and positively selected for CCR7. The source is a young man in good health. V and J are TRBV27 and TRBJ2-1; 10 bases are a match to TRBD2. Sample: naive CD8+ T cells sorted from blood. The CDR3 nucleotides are TGTGCCAGCAGTCTCGGACTAGCGGCAAAATACAATGAGCAGTTCTTC. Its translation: CASSLGLAAKYNEQFF.